This T cell receptor (beta chain) was recovered during a study of blood T cell repertoires in COVID-19. The data were produced by immunoSEQ multiplex PCR, yet TCRdb's version contains in-frame clones alone and is incomplete. The sample consists of under 250,000 clones, around 88% of them appearing once. Trimming took 2 bases from V and 7 from J, leaving 12 bases between them. The CDR3 runs to 15 residues. Germline V CDR1 and CDR2: MDHEN, SYDVKM. This clone was detected a few times. What was sequenced was peripheral blood. V usage is TRBV28 and J usage is TRBJ1-6; D is possibly TRBD1 (6 bases). This sequence was found in an elderly man with acute or convalescent COVID-19. CDR3 amino acids: CASSLNQGRNSPLHF. The CDR3, as DNA: TGTGCCAGCAGTTTAAATCAGGGGCGAAATTCACCCCTCCACTTT.